A single sample is the source of the 24 T cell receptor beta chains below, sequenced in a study of T-cell memory formation after mild COVID-19. In TCRdb, the 5' RACE reads were re-called with MiXCR into one record per CDR3 protein. Of just over 300,000 distinct CDR3 sequences in the sample, around 19% were seen once. What was sequenced was PBMCs or a T cell subset sorted from them (not recorded which). All receptors come from a man between 18 and 29 years old who had mild COVID-19 (a few samples of this study predate the infection). Cell type and time point are not known.

This clonotype was picked up a small number of times. The chain uses TRBV12-3 or TRBV12-4 and TRBJ1-6; 10 positions agree with TRBD1. With V trimmed by 1 base and J by 9 bases, 0 bases remained unmatched. This CDR3 comprises 14 residues. The CDR3, as DNA: TGTGCCAGCAGTTTAGGGACAGGGGGTTCACCCCTCCACTTT. Translating gives CASSLGTGGSPLHF.

This clonotype was detected a few times. The V call is TRBV12-5, the J call TRBJ2-7; D may correspond to TRBD1 or TRBD2 (5 bases each). Germline V CDR1 and CDR2: LGHNT, FRNRAP. Trimming shortened V by 0 bases and J by 2 bases, and 17 bases separated the two germline ends. The CDR3 spans 17 residues. The CDR3 nucleotides read TGTGCTAGTGGTTTGGTACGATTGACAGCGGAACCCTACGAGCAGTACTTC. Protein product: CASGLVRLTAEPYEQYF.

The rearrangement joins TRBV2 to TRBJ1-2, with 8 positions matching TRBD1. The ends lost 4 bases at V and 7 bases at J; junction bases unmatched: 5. The length of the CDR3 is 13 residues. CDR1 and CDR2 from the germline V gene are SNHLY and FYNNEI. CDR3 nucleotides: TGTGCCAGCAGTGTGTCAGGGGGCCGTGGCTACACCTTC. It is translated as CASSVSGGRGYTF.

V is TRBV7-9 and J is TRBJ1-4; tentative D call: TRBD1 (6 bases). The V end was cut by 5 bases, the J end by 0 bases, with 19 bases between. The CDR3 covers 18 residues. Germline loops: CDR1 SEHNR, CDR2 FQNEAQ (reference sequence). The CDR3 region is CASSAPSVQGTTNEKLFF. The CDR3, as DNA: TGTGCCAGCAGCGCCCCGTCCGTCCAGGGGACAACTAATGAAAAACTGTTTTTT.

The sample holds a few counts of this clonotype. The chain couples TRBV18 to TRBJ1-5; tentative D call: TRBD1 (6 bases). V shed 3 bases and J shed 7 bases, with 13 bases lying between them. From germline, CDR1 is KGHSH and CDR2 LQKENI. This CDR3 contains 14 residues. The CDR3 nucleotides are TGTGCCAGCTCACCGGAACAGGGAAGCCAGCCCCAGCATTTT. This sequence encodes CASSPEQGSQPQHF.

The rearrangement uses TRBV4-2 and TRBJ2-3; 7 bases line up with TRBD2. This CDR3 comprises 17 residues. Looked up from germline, CDR1 is LGHNA and CDR2 is YNFKEQ. The V gene end was trimmed by 1 base and the J gene end by 0 bases; junction bases not matched to a gene: 7. CDR3 nucleotide sequence: TGTGCCAGCAGCCAAGTGACTAGCAGCCCTAGCACAGATACGCAGTATTTT. Its protein is CASSQVTSSPSTDTQYF.

The chain carries TRBV9 and TRBJ2-3, with TRBD2 matching 9 bases. Trimming removed 4 bases from V and 5 bases from J; junction bases left unmatched: 8. CDR3 length equals 15 residues. Per the germline V gene, CDR1 is SGDLS and CDR2 is YYNGEE. CDR3 bases: TGTGCCAGCAGCCCTAGCGGGGAGGTCAGAGATACGCAGTATTTT. Encoded protein: CASSPSGEVRDTQYF.

This clonotype was found many times. J is TRBJ2-3 and V is TRBV5-1; D not resolved. V lost 0 bases and J 2 bases, leaving 7 bases between the germline ends. Germline V gives CDR1 SGHRS, CDR2 YFSETQ. The CDR3 length is 14 residues. The CDR3 bases are TGCGCCAGCAGCTTGGGTCAGGACACAGATACGCAGTATTTT. This codes for CASSLGQDTDTQYF.

In this sample, this clonotype turned up many times. The rearrangement links TRBV4-1 to TRBJ2-3; no clear D gene. CDR3 size: 16 residues. CDR1 MGHRA and CDR2 YSYEKL come from the germline V gene. V was cut by 0 bases and J by 0 bases, with 10 bases left in between. The CDR3 protein is CASSQDSHPSTDTQYF. CDR3 nucleotides: TGCGCCAGCAGCCAAGATAGCCACCCGAGCACAGATACGCAGTATTTT.

This chain joins TRBV6-2 or TRBV6-3 and TRBJ2-1; 10 bases line up with TRBD2. Germline trimming cut 5 bases from V and 5 bases from J; bases unmatched to any gene: 12. CDR3 length: 17 residues. Germline V CDR1 and CDR2: MNHEY, SVGEGT. As DNA, the CDR3 is TGTGCCAGCAGTCCACAATGGCCCGGGACTAGCGACAATGAGCAGTTCTTC. Amino acid sequence: CASSPQWPGTSDNEQFF.

The rearrangement links TRBV4-1 to TRBJ1-6; D possibly corresponds to TRBD1 (5 bases). Germline V CDR1 and CDR2: MGHRA, YSYEKL. The CDR3 runs 16 residues. V dropped 4 bases and J dropped 7 bases, with 17 bases sitting between them. CDR3 residues: CASSPRRGELNSPLHF. CDR3 DNA: TGCGCCAGCAGCCCCCGGAGGGGTGAACTGAATTCACCCCTCCACTTT.

This clonotype was seen more than once but under ten times. The chain has TRBV3-1 and TRBJ2-1; TRBD2 is a possible D gene (5 bases). V lost 0 bases, J lost 0 bases, and 15 bases lay in between. The CDR3 loop spans 18 amino acids. Germline CDR1 and CDR2: LGHDT and YNNKEL (reference sequence). CDR3 sequence: CASSQDHGGFSSYNEQFF. In DNA form, the CDR3 reads TGTGCCAGCAGCCAAGACCACGGAGGATTCAGCTCCTACAATGAGCAGTTCTTC.

This clonotype was seen a single time. The chain links TRBV19 to TRBJ2-1, with TRBD1 as a possible D gene (7 bases). Trimming shortened V by 3 bases and J by 3 bases, and 12 bases separated the two germline ends. The CDR3 consists of 15 residues. Germline V CDR1 and CDR2: LNHDA, SQIVND (reference sequence). CDR3 in amino acids: CASSIGRGVYNEQFF. The CDR3 coding sequence is TGTGCCAGTAGTATTGGCAGGGGGGTCTACAATGAGCAGTTCTTC. Using reference TRBV19 and TRBJ2-1 for the parts outside the CDR3, the full variable domain is DGGITQSPKYLFRKEGQNVTLSCEQNLNHDAMYWYRQDPGQGLRLIYYSQIVNDFQKGDIAEGYSVSREKKESFPLTVTSAQKNPTAFYLCASSIGRGVYNEQFFGPGTRLTVL.

This clonotype is a singleton in its sample. The chain recombines TRBV4-1 with TRBJ2-1; D is unresolved. CDR1 and CDR2 from the germline V gene are MGHRA and YSYEKL. This CDR3 has 15 residues. The V and J ends lost 1 base and 3 bases respectively, with 10 bases between them. In nucleotides, the CDR3 is TGCGCCAGCAGCCAAGGAGTGGATCTCTACAATGAGCAGTTCTTC. This gives the protein CASSQGVDLYNEQFF.

The chain carries TRBV6-2 or TRBV6-3 and TRBJ2-1; the D gene could be TRBD1 or TRBD2 (6 bases each). The germline CDR1 and CDR2 sequences are MNHEY and SVGEGT. Between the trimmed V and J ends, which lost 10 bases and 0 bases, there was a span of 13 bases. This CDR3 is 14 amino acids long. Here the CDR3 reads CAIRGLSSYNEQFF. CDR3 nucleotides: TGTGCCATCCGGGGGCTGAGCTCCTACAATGAGCAGTTCTTC.

This clonotype was seen only once. The V gene is TRBV2, the J gene TRBJ2-5; maybe TRBD2 (6 bases). The CDR3 is 15 amino acids. V lost 2 bases and J 2 bases, leaving 12 bases between the germline ends. Per germline, CDR1 SNHLY and CDR2 FYNNEI. CDR3 amino acids: CASSENWGVQETQYF. DNA for the CDR3: TGTGCCAGCAGTGAAAATTGGGGGGTGCAAGAGACCCAGTACTTC.

The gene calls are TRBV9 and TRBJ2-1; 10 nucleotides line up with TRBD1. The CDR3 loop spans 15 amino acids. Germline V gene sequence: CDR1 SGDLS, CDR2 YYNGEE. The trim removed 0 bases at V and 6 bases at J, leaving 3 bases unmatched. In DNA, the CDR3 is TGTGCCAGCAGCGTAGAGGGACAGGGGTTCAATGAGCAGTTCTTC. Protein sequence: CASSVEGQGFNEQFF.

This clonotype was detected a few times. One junction end does not reproduce the germline sequence, and a read error may be involved. The rearrangement links TRBV7-7 to TRBJ2-5, with D maybe TRBD1 (5 bases). The CDR3 loop spans 15 amino acids. Germline CDR1 SSHAT, CDR2 FNYEAQ (reference sequence). The CDR3 sequence: CASSLEVGQGKTQYF. The CDR3 nucleotides are TGTGCTAGCAGCTTAGAGGTTGGGCAGGGAAAGACCCAGTACTTC.

This clonotype has more than one count but fewer than ten. The chain links TRBV20-1 to TRBJ1-1; no reliable D call. CDR3 length equals 16 residues. The V end was cut by 1 base, the J end by 1 base, with 16 bases between. Germline CDR1 and CDR2: DFQATT and SNEGSKA (reference sequence). The CDR3 region has the DNA TGCAGTGCTAGAGTGATAGGGCCATGGGGGAACACTGAAGCTTTCTTT. It specifies CSARVIGPWGNTEAFF.

This clonotype appeared once. The chain employs TRBV18 and TRBJ2-1; D ambiguous. Germline CDR1 is KGHSH and CDR2 is LQKENI. V lost 3 bases and J 4 bases, leaving 10 bases between the germline ends. The CDR3 contains 14 residues. The chain's CDR3 is CASSPAARYNEQFF. DNA for the CDR3: TGTGCCAGCTCACCCGCGGCCAGGTACAATGAGCAGTTCTTC.

This clonotype was observed once. The chain joins TRBV24-1 to TRBJ1-1; D might be TRBD1 (6 bases). The ends were cut back, 4 bases at V and 1 base at J, with 12 bases in the middle. In germline, CDR1 is KGHDR, CDR2 SFDVKD. The CDR3 is 15 residues long. CDR3 sequence reads: CATSEAGAGNTEAFF. CDR3 nucleotides: TGTGCCACCAGTGAGGCAGGGGCGGGGAACACTGAAGCTTTCTTT.

This clonotype was found once. The V gene is TRBV7-9, the J gene TRBJ2-1; D gene unclear. Germline CDR1 SEHNR, CDR2 FQNEAQ (reference sequence). Trimming took 5 bases from V and 12 from J, leaving 11 bases between them. This CDR3 region has 11 residues. CDR3 residues: CASSPALPQFF. The CDR3 DNA reads TGTGCCAGCAGCCCCGCCCTCCCGCAGTTCTTC.

This clonotype was recorded a few times. The chain joins TRBV12-3 or TRBV12-4 to TRBJ1-2, with D tentatively TRBD1 (6 bases). Trimming cost V 2 bases and J 4 bases, with 11 bases left between them. The CDR3 is 14 amino acids. The DNA of the CDR3 is TGTGCCAGCAGTTTAATGGACAGAATCTATGGCTACACCTTC. Protein sequence: CASSLMDRIYGYTF.

This clonotype came up a few times. V is TRBV29-1 and J is TRBJ1-5, with D possibly TRBD1 on 6 matching bases. The germline gives CDR1 SQVTM, CDR2 ANQGSEA. The germline V and J ends were trimmed by 5 bases and 0 bases, with 14 bases remaining between them. The CDR3 sequence is 15 residues long. This CDR3 reads CSVTETGNSNQPQHF. The CDR3 coding sequence is TGCAGCGTTACCGAGACAGGTAATAGCAATCAGCCCCAGCATTTT.